The 14 T cell receptor beta chains presented below share a single source sample, sequenced in a study of cytomegalovirus exposure and HLA in healthy donors. A multiplex PCR was run with 60 Vbeta primers and 13 Jbeta primers. TCRdb keeps only in-frame clones here, not all; method: immunoSEQ multiplex PCR. The sample is made up of around 31,000 clones, and the top ten hold around 4.9% of it. The sequenced sample was PBMCs. The receptors shown here come from a female donor in good health and CMV-seronegative.

The chain recombines TRBV15 with TRBJ1-5, with 9 bases fitting TRBD1. The V segment lost 0 bases and the J segment 0 bases; nucleotides outside the gene matches: 3. This CDR3 has 17 residues. CDR1 and CDR2 (germline): LNHNV, YYDKDF (reference sequence). The CDR3 nucleotides are TGTGCCACCAGCAGAGAGGGACAGGGAAGTAGCAATCAGCCCCAGCATTTT. Translated, it gives CATSREGQGSSNQPQHF. Full variable domain (remainder filled in from reference TRBV15 and TRBJ1-5): DAMVIQNPRYQVTQFGKPVTLSCSQTLNHNVMYWYQQKSSQAPKLLFHYYDKDFNNEADTPDNFQSRRPNTSFCFLDIRSPGLGDTAMYLCATSREGQGSSNQPQHFGDGTRLSIL.

V is TRBV14 and J is TRBJ2-1; tentatively, D is TRBD2 (5 bases). Germline assignment: CDR1 SGHDN and CDR2 FVKESK. There are 16 residues in the CDR3. The V end was cut by 0 bases, the J end by 3 bases, with 12 bases between. The CDR3 DNA reads TGTGCCAGCAGCCAAGACCAAGGACTGAACTACAATGAGCAGTTCTTC. Amino acid sequence: CASSQDQGLNYNEQFF.

V gene TRBV6-5 combines with J gene TRBJ1-1; 7 bases align to TRBD1. Trimming took 5 bases from V and 1 from J; bases not matched to a gene: 4. CDR3 length: 14 amino acids. Looked up from germline, CDR1 is MNHEY and CDR2 is SVGAGI. The CDR3, as DNA: TGTGCCAGCAGTCGACAGGGTGGGAACACTGAAGCTTTCTTT. As protein: CASSRQGGNTEAFF.

This chain joins TRBV7-3 and TRBJ2-5; 10 nucleotides match TRBD1. The CDR3 consists of 15 residues. Germline V gene lookup returns CDR1 SGHTA and CDR2 FQGTGA. The V segment lost 0 bases and the J segment 4 bases; nucleotides outside the gene matches: 2. The CDR3 nucleotides read TGTGCCAGCAGCTTAACGGGACAGGGGACAGAGACCCAGTACTTC. This codes for CASSLTGQGTETQYF.

The chain links TRBV7-9 to TRBJ2-7; 7 nucleotides line up with TRBD1. Trimming took 10 bases from V and 5 from J; bases not matched to a gene: 11. From germline, CDR1 is SEHNR and CDR2 FQNEAQ (reference sequence). The CDR3 runs 13 residues. DNA of the CDR3: TGTGCCACCAGGGTGACGCAGGGGGACGAGCAGTACTTC. It codes for CATRVTQGDEQYF.

The chain has TRBV7-2 and TRBJ2-1; D not certain. Looked up from germline, CDR1 is SGHTA and CDR2 is FQGNSA. The CDR3 is 15 residues long. Trimming removed 1 base from V and 2 bases from J, with 9 bases in between. The CDR3 here is CASSLEREAYNEQFF. CDR3 coding DNA: TGTGCCAGCAGCTTAGAGCGAGAGGCCTACAATGAGCAGTTCTTC. The complete variable domain, with remaining parts taken from reference TRBV7-2 and TRBJ2-1, reads GAGVSQSPSNKVTEKGKDVELRCDPISGHTALYWYRQSLGQGLEFLIYFQGNSAPDKSGLPSDRFSAERTGGSVSTLTIQRTQQEDSAVYLCASSLEREAYNEQFFGPGTRLTVL.

The chain joins TRBV27 to TRBJ1-5, with D possibly being TRBD1 (5 bases). The V end was cut by 6 bases, the J end by 7 bases, with 16 bases between. This CDR3 spans 14 amino acids. Germline assignment: CDR1 MNHEY and CDR2 SMNVEV (reference sequence). CDR3 sequence: CASSSGEKRQPQHF. The CDR3 DNA reads as TGTGCCAGCAGCTCGGGGGAAAAGAGGCAGCCCCAGCATTTT.

The chain has TRBV27 and TRBJ1-1, with a possible D match to TRBD1 (5 bases). This CDR3 has 14 amino acids. Trimming stripped 5 bases from V and 2 bases from J, with 12 bases between. Germline V gives CDR1 MNHEY, CDR2 SMNVEV (reference sequence). As DNA, the CDR3 is TGTGCCAGCAGTCCTTGGGGGGACAACACTGAAGCTTTCTTT. It yields the protein CASSPWGDNTEAFF.

This chain uses TRBV7-3 with TRBJ2-7, with 10 bases fitting TRBD2. The CDR3 spans 16 residues. Germline CDR1 SGHTA, CDR2 FQGTGA. The junction had 2 bases not matched to a gene; V was cut back by 0 bases and J by 0 bases. DNA of the CDR3: TGTGCCAGCAGCTTAACACTAGCGGGGAGCTCCTACGAGCAGTACTTC. Protein sequence: CASSLTLAGSSYEQYF.

The chain combines TRBV27 with TRBJ2-1; D is undetermined. Germline-derived CDR1 and CDR2 are MNHEY and SMNVEV (reference sequence). V was pared by 3 bases and J by 0 bases, with 9 bases between. This CDR3 region has 15 residues. The DNA for the CDR3 is TGTGCCAGCAGTTTTGGCCTTGGCTCCTACAATGAGCAGTTCTTC. Amino acids: CASSFGLGSYNEQFF.

This rearrangement joins TRBV6-5 to TRBJ2-1; 7 nucleotides align to TRBD1. The CDR3 is 14 amino acids. The V gene's germline CDR1 is MNHEY and CDR2 SVGAGI. The trim removed 1 base at V and 4 bases at J, leaving 1 base unmatched. The CDR3 bases are TGTGCCAGCAGTTACTTACAGGGGTACAATGAGCAGTTCTTC. Protein sequence: CASSYLQGYNEQFF.

V is TRBV7-9 and J is TRBJ1-2; D unresolved. The CDR3 covers 14 residues. V lost 5 bases and J 4 bases, leaving 14 bases between the germline ends. CDR1 SEHNR and CDR2 FQNEAQ come from the germline V gene (reference sequence). The CDR3 nucleotides read TGTGCCAGCAGCCCCACCGTAGATTCCTATGGCTACACCTTC. Translation: CASSPTVDSYGYTF.

The V gene is TRBV28, the J gene TRBJ2-7; TRBD1 matches 10 bases. The CDR3 has 16 amino acids. Germline V lookup: CDR1 MDHEN, CDR2 SYDVKM. J gave up 3 bases and V 1 base, and 6 bases lay outside the gene matches. The CDR3 sequence: CASSLFPGTGDYEQYF. Here the CDR3 DNA reads TGTGCCAGCAGTTTATTCCCGGGGACAGGGGACTACGAGCAGTACTTC.

CDR3 protein: CASSLGQGNYEQYF. The DNA of the CDR3 is TGTGCCAGCAGTTTAGGTCAGGGAAACTACGAGCAGTACTTC. This chain uses TRBV28 with TRBJ2-7, with D possibly TRBD1 on 5 matching bases. CDR3 size: 14 residues. V lost 2 bases to trimming and J lost 3 bases, with 11 bases between them. Germline V lookup: CDR1 MDHEN, CDR2 SYDVKM.